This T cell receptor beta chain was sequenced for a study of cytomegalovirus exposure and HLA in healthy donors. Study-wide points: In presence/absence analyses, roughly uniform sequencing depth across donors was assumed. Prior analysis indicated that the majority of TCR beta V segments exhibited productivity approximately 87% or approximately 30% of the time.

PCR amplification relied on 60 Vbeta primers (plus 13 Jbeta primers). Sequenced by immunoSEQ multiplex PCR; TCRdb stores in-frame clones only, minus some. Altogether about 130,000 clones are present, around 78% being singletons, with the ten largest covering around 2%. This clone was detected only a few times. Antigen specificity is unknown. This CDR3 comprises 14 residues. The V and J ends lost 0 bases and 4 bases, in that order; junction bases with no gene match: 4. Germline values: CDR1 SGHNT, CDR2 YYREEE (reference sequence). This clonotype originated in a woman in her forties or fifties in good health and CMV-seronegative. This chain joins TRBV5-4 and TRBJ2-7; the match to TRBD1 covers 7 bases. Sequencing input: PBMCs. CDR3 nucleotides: TGTGCCAGCAGCTTGGAGGGACAGTCATACGAGCAGTACTTC. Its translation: CASSLEGQSYEQYF.